This T cell receptor (beta chain) was captured by sequencing in a study of blood T cell repertoires in COVID-19. In the study's own analysis: From reference gene primer amplification, estimates of nucleated cell counts were derived. TCRdb's table, derived via immunoSEQ multiplex PCR, lists solely in-frame clones and lacks some. That table supplies the V and J calls and clone size; D and trimming were determined from the DNA. Of roughly 140,000 clones in the sample, roughly 82% were seen once. There are 12 residues in the CDR3. Trimming cost V 5 bases and J 4 bases, with 7 bases left between them. CDR1 is LNHDA and CDR2 is SQIVND in the germline V gene (reference sequence).

Sequencing used peripheral blood. The TCR originated in a man aged 55 to 70 with active or convalescent COVID-19. The chain couples TRBV19 to TRBJ2-3, with D unresolved. As DNA, the CDR3 is TGTGCCAGTAGTTTTAACTCAGATACGCAGTATTTT. Its protein product is CASSFNSDTQYF.